The present T cell receptor (beta chain) was sequenced within a study of long-term antiretroviral therapy in people with HIV. Study observations and caveats: Repertoires looked antigen-experienced, with only a slight naive shift after ART. The data indicate that diversity increased after ART but remained below transplant donor controls. Older ART regimens were possibly in use when the blood was collected between 2004 and 2017.

The CDR3 has 11 amino acids. Germline CDR1 is SGHKS and CDR2 is YYEKEE (reference sequence). Trimming took 4 bases from V and 6 from J, leaving 5 bases between them. Points on this clone: Its antigen is still unknown.

Every single participant having HIV got treatment inside the United States. Running of the v3.0 immunoSEQ assay took place at survey level. Using immunoSEQ multiplex PCR, the repertoire was profiled, and TCRdb retains in-frame clones only, with some absent. Of 25,000 to 35,000 clones in the sample, about 86% are singletons; the top ten hold 4.8%. The chain has TRBV5-5 and TRBJ2-1; possible D gene TRBD2, 5 bases. Material: unsorted PBMCs, obtained 0.8 years after starting antiretroviral therapy. The source of this sequence is a woman aged 25-40 years with HIV. The CDR3 bases are TGTGCCAGCAGCGAGGGCAATGAGCAGTTCTTC. It is translated as CASSEGNEQFF.